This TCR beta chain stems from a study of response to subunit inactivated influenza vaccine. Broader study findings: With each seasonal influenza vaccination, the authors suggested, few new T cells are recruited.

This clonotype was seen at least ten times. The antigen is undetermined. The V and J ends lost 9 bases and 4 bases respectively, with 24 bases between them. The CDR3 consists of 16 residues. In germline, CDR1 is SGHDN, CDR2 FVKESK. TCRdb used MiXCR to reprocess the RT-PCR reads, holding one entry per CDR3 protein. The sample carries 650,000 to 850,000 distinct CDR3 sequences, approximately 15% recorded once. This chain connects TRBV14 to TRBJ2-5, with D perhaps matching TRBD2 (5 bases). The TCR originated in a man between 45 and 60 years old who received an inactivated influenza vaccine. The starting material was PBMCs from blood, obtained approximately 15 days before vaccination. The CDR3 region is CARQTKTGVRAETQYF. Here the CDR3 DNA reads TGTGCCAGACAAACTAAAACCGGGGTGAGGGCAGAGACCCAGTACTTC.